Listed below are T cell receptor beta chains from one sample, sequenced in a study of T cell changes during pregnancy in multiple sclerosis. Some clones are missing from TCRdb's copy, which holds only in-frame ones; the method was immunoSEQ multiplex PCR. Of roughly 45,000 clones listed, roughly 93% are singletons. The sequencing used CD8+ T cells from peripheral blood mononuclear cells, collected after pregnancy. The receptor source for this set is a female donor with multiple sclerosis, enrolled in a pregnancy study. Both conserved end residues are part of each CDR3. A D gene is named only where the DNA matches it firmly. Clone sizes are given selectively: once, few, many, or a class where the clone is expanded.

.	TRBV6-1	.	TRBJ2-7	CASSEVGVPLHEQYF	TGTGCCAGCAGTGAAGTCGGGGTCCCCCTCCACGAGCAGTACTTC
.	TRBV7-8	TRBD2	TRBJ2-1	CASSLSSGAYNEQFF	TGTGCCAGCAGCTTATCTAGCGGGGCCTACAATGAGCAGTTCTTC
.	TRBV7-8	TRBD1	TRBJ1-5	CASSGDRGWYSNQPQHF	TGTGCCAGCAGCGGTGACAGGGGGTGGTATAGCAATCAGCCCCAGCATTTT
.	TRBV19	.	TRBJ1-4	CASSLPVATNEKLFF	TGTGCCAGTAGTTTACCAGTCGCAACTAATGAAAAACTGTTTTTT
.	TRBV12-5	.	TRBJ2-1	CASGSHYNEQFF	TGTGCTAGTGGTTCCCACTACAATGAGCAGTTCTTC
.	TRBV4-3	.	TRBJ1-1	CASSQDSTGGTEAFF	TGCGCCAGCAGCCAAGACAGCACGGGAGGCACTGAAGCTTTCTTT
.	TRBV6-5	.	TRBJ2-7	CASSYGQEGSEQYF	TGTGCCAGCAGTTACGGGCAGGAGGGGTCCGAGCAGTACTTC
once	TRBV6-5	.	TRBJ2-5	CASSYGGQQETQYF	TGTGCCAGCAGTTACGGGGGACAACAAGAGACCCAGTACTTC
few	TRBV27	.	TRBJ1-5	CASSHRDSNQPQHF	TGTGCCAGCAGTCACAGGGATAGCAATCAGCCCCAGCATTTT
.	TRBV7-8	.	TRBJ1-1	CASSLDREAFF	TGTGCCAGCAGCCTTGACAGGGAAGCTTTCTTT
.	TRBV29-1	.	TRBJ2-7	CSVEDRSVSYEQYF	TGCAGCGTTGAAGATCGATCTGTATCCTACGAGCAGTACTTC
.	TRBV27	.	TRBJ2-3	CASSGLTDTQYF	TGTGCCAGCAGCGGGTTGACAGATACGCAGTATTTT
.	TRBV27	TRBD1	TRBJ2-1	CASSLTGRLYNEQFF	TGTGCCAGCAGTTTGACAGGGCGACTCTACAATGAGCAGTTCTTC
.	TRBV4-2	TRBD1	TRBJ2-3	CASSQDPPGTGVGDTQYF	TGTGCCAGCAGCCAAGACCCGCCCGGGACAGGGGTGGGAGATACGCAGTATTTT
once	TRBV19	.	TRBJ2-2	CASSVRSDGELFF	TGTGCCAGTAGTGTGCGTTCCGACGGGGAGCTGTTTTTT
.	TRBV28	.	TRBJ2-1	CASSPALTGQFF	TGTGCCAGCAGTCCCGCGCTCACGGGGCAGTTCTTC
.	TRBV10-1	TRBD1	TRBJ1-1	CASRPNRGRTLDTEAFF	TGCGCCAGCAGACCTAACAGGGGGCGAACCCTAGACACTGAAGCTTTCTTT
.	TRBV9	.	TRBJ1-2	CASSVEARLINYGYTF	TGTGCCAGCAGCGTAGAAGCCAGGCTGATTAACTATGGCTACACCTTC
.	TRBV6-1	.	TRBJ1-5	CASSEDRSRNQPQHF	TGTGCCAGCAGTGAAGACAGGTCCCGCAATCAGCCCCAGCATTTT
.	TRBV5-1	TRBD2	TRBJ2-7	CASSPQGGEGYEQYF	TGCGCCAGCAGCCCGCAAGGAGGGGAGGGCTACGAGCAGTACTTC
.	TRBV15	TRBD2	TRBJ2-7	CATSTSLGGDGGTEQYF	TGTGCCACCAGCACCTCTCTGGGGGGGGACGGGGGGACCGAGCAGTACTTC
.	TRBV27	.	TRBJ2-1	CASSLGANEQFF	TGTGCCAGCAGTTTAGGGGCGAATGAGCAGTTCTTC
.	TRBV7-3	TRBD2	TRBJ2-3	CASSLTGTSGGGGTDTQYF	TGTGCCAGCAGCTTAACAGGGACTAGCGGGGGGGGCGGCACAGATACGCAGTATTTT
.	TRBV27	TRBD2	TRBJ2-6	CASSSSGISGANVLTF	TGTGCCAGTTCATCTAGCGGGATCTCTGGGGCCAACGTCCTGACTTTC
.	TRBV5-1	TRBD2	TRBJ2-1	CASSSTGTSGSLGYNEQFF	TGCGCCAGCAGCTCCACCGGGACTAGCGGGAGTTTAGGGTACAATGAGCAGTTCTTC
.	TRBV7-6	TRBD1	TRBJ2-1	CASSLRGTGRNEQFF	TGTGCCAGCAGCTTAAGGGGGACAGGGAGGAATGAGCAGTTCTTC
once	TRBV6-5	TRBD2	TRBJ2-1	CASSRGAGGLNEQFF	TGTGCCAGCAGCCGGGGGGCGGGGGGGCTCAATGAGCAGTTCTTC
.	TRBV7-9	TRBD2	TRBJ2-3	CASSPDQRGRTDTQYF	TGTGCCAGCAGCCCCGACCAGCGGGGGCGCACGGATACGCAGTATTTT
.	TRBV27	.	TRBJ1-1	CASSLVQGIVGTEAFF	TGTGCCAGCAGTTTAGTACAGGGAATTGTGGGCACTGAAGCTTTCTTT
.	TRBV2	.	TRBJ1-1	CASSALVYLNTEAFF	TGTGCCAGCAGTGCGCTAGTCTACTTGAACACTGAAGCTTTCTTT
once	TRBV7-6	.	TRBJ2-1	CASSLAGKGYYNEQFF	TGTGCCAGCAGCTTAGCCGGGAAGGGCTACTACAATGAGCAGTTCTTC
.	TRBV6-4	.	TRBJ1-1	CASSPGTLNTEAFF	TGTGCCAGCAGTCCAGGGACATTGAACACTGAAGCTTTCTTT
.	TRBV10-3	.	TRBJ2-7	CAISEWVKGSSYEQYF	TGTGCCATCAGTGAGTGGGTTAAGGGGTCCTCCTACGAGCAGTACTTC
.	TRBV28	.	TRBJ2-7	CASSSHRDTPTYEQYF	TGTGCCAGCAGTTCGCACCGGGACACACCGACCTACGAGCAGTACTTC
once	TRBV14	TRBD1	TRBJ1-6	CASSLDRGLNSPLHF	TGTGCCAGCAGTCTCGACAGGGGATTGAATTCACCCCTCCACTTT
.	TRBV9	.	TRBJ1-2	CASSAGSLGYTF	TGTGCCAGCAGTGCAGGCTCCCTTGGCTACACCTTC
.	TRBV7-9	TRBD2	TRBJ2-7	CASSPGLALSYEQYF	TGTGCCAGCAGCCCCGGACTAGCCTTGTCCTACGAGCAGTACTTC
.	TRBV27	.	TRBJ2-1	CASSLSTYNEQFF	TGTGCCAGCAGTTTATCCACCTACAATGAGCAGTTCTTC
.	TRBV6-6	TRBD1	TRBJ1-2	CASGWTGGGGYTF	TGTGCCAGCGGCTGGACAGGGGGTGGGGGCTACACCTTC
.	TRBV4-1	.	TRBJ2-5	CASSPDGLEGQETQYF	TGCGCCAGCAGCCCCGACGGGTTGGAGGGCCAAGAGACCCAGTACTTC
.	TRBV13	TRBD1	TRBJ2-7	CASSSGTGGYEQYF	TGTGCCAGCAGCTCCGGGACAGGGGGTTACGAGCAGTACTTC
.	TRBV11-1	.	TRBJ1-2	CASSFEGGGTEGYTF	TGTGCCAGCAGCTTCGAGGGAGGGGGTACAGAAGGCTACACCTTC
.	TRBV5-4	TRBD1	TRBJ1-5	CASSLQGSNQPQHF	TGTGCCAGCAGCTTACAGGGGTCGAATCAGCCCCAGCATTTT